Each of the 17 T cell receptor beta chains below was sequenced from the same sample in a study of cytomegalovirus exposure and HLA in healthy donors. It was with 60 Vbeta and 13 Jbeta primers that the PCR ran. Profiling relied on immunoSEQ multiplex PCR, and the TCRdb table lists in-frame clones only, not all of them. Of fewer than 150,000 clones listed, over 60% were seen once; the top ten hold less than 3%. The sequenced sample was PBMCs. Every receptor here comes from a woman aged 40 to 50 in good health and CMV-seropositive.

This clone occurred a few times. The chain links TRBV6-1 to TRBJ2-1; D may be TRBD2 (7 bases). This CDR3 is built from 14 residues. Trimming took 2 bases from V and 4 from J, leaving 9 bases between them. Germline V gene sequence: CDR1 MNHNS, CDR2 SASEGT. The CDR3 is CASSERGGYNEQFF. The CDR3 DNA reads as TGTGCCAGCAGTGAAAGGGGGGGTTACAATGAGCAGTTCTTC.

This clone is deemed medium-sized. The chain couples TRBV4-3 to TRBJ1-1, with D possibly matching TRBD1 (5 bases). The CDR3 has 16 amino acids. V dropped 0 bases and J dropped 5 bases, with 16 bases sitting between them. The germline gives CDR1 LGHNA, CDR2 YSLEER. This CDR3 reads CASSQDKGAGWTEAFF. The DNA of the CDR3 is TGCGCCAGCAGCCAAGATAAAGGGGCCGGTTGGACTGAAGCTTTCTTT.

The V gene is TRBV7-2, the J gene TRBJ2-1; a possible D gene is TRBD1 (6 bases). This CDR3 spans 13 amino acids. V was pared by 0 bases and J by 6 bases, with 6 bases between. Germline loops: CDR1 SGHTA, CDR2 FQGNSA. The CDR3 spells CASSLAGANEQFF. The CDR3 bases are TGTGCCAGCAGCTTAGCGGGGGCCAATGAGCAGTTCTTC.

This chain connects TRBV27 to TRBJ2-2; D possibly corresponds to TRBD1 (6 bases). The V gene's germline CDR1 is MNHEY and CDR2 SMNVEV (reference sequence). The CDR3 covers 14 residues. Trimming shortened V by 4 bases and J by 4 bases, and 10 bases separated the two germline ends. The CDR3 is CASSWGQATGELFF. DNA for the CDR3: TGTGCCAGCAGTTGGGGGCAGGCCACCGGGGAGCTGTTTTTT.

For the CDR3, the DNA is TGTGCCAGCAGGAGGAAATCAGGGTTCGATCAGCCCCAGCATTTT. The encoded protein is CASRRKSGFDQPQHF. J is TRBJ1-5 and V is TRBV2; D possibly corresponds to TRBD1 (5 bases). The CDR3 spans 15 residues. Germline V lookup: CDR1 SNHLY, CDR2 FYNNEI. The V gene lost 6 bases and the J gene lost 5 bases, with 17 bases spanning the gap.

The rearrangement links TRBV9 to TRBJ2-5; a possible D gene is TRBD2 (6 bases). The CDR3 contains 14 residues. The V end was cut by 0 bases, the J end by 5 bases, with 11 bases between. Germline V CDR1 and CDR2: SGDLS, YYNGEE. The CDR3 sequence is CASSVVGGIETQYF. DNA for the CDR3: TGTGCCAGCAGCGTAGTTGGGGGGATTGAGACCCAGTACTTC.

The rearrangement joins TRBV5-1 to TRBJ1-5; D perhaps matches TRBD1 (6 bases). Looked up from germline, CDR1 is SGHRS and CDR2 is YFSETQ. The CDR3 sequence is 14 residues long. V was pared by 4 bases and J by 3 bases, with 11 bases between. In nucleotides, the CDR3 is TGCGCCAGCAGCCTACAGGGACCCAATCAGCCCCAGCATTTT. Translated, it gives CASSLQGPNQPQHF.

The CDR3: CASNRDRDQPQHF. In nucleotides, the CDR3 is TGTGCCAGTAACCGGGACAGGGATCAGCCCCAGCATTTT. The chain has TRBV19 and TRBJ1-5; 9 positions match TRBD1. V gave up 7 bases and J gave up 5 bases; unmatched junction bases: 3. CDR3 length: 13 residues. Germline V gene sequence: CDR1 LNHDA, CDR2 SQIVND (reference sequence).

The chain recombines TRBV4-3 with TRBJ2-5; possible D gene TRBD2, 7 bases. Germline loops: CDR1 LGHNA, CDR2 YSLEER. The V end was cut by 2 bases, the J end by 5 bases, with 24 bases between. This CDR3 region has 18 residues. CDR3 nucleotides: TGCGCCAGCAGCCAAAACCCCCCAATGGGGGGGCGGGTGGAGACCCAGTACTTC. Protein: CASSQNPPMGGRVETQYF.

This clone appeared once. The chain joins TRBV7-9 to TRBJ2-3, with D possibly TRBD1 on 6 matching bases. The CDR3 spans 15 residues. Germline V CDR1 and CDR2: SEHNR, FQNEAQ (reference sequence). Trimming shortened V by 6 bases and J by 4 bases, and 17 bases separated the two germline ends. CDR3 nucleotides: TGTGCCAGCAGTTACACAGGGTATCTCCCAGATACGCAGTATTTT. This sequence encodes CASSYTGYLPDTQYF.

The chain links TRBV19 to TRBJ1-4, with D unresolved. V was pared by 5 bases and J by 7 bases, with 17 bases between. Germline V gene lookup returns CDR1 LNHDA and CDR2 SQIVND (reference sequence). This CDR3 is built from 15 residues. CDR3 DNA sequence: TGTGCCAGTAGTCCACGGGGTGAATCAGCTGAAAAACTGTTTTTT. It specifies CASSPRGESAEKLFF.

The chain is built from TRBV5-1 and TRBJ1-1; D gene unclear. Germline assignment: CDR1 SGHRS and CDR2 YFSETQ. Trimming took off 9 bases at V and 5 bases at J, with 5 bases between the two ends. The CDR3 has 9 amino acids. CDR3 DNA: TGCGCCAAGGAGACTGAAGCTTTCTTT. Its translation is CAKETEAFF.

This clone was seen only a few times. The V call is TRBV5-4, the J call TRBJ1-2, with TRBD1 identical over 7 bases. J was trimmed by 4 bases and V by 0 bases; bases with no gene match: 9. Germline V gives CDR1 SGHNT, CDR2 YYREEE (reference sequence). The CDR3 consists of 16 residues. The CDR3 DNA is TGTGCCAGCAGCTTGGTTGAGGGGGCGACGGGCTATGGCTACACCTTC. Amino acid sequence: CASSLVEGATGYGYTF.

In regard to this clone: Sequence at one end of the junction differs from germline and may be a read error. This chain connects TRBV27 to TRBJ2-1, with D possibly TRBD2 on 7 matching bases. Looked up from germline, CDR1 is MNHEY and CDR2 is SMNVEV (reference sequence). The CDR3 contains 14 residues. Written as DNA, the CDR3 is TGTGCCAGCAGTCGGGGGGCCTCCCACAATGAGCAGTTCTTC. This translates into CASSRGASHNEQFF.

The chain carries TRBV27 and TRBJ2-7; TRBD1 agrees at 9 bases. The CDR3 consists of 14 residues. Germline V gene lookup returns CDR1 MNHEY and CDR2 SMNVEV (reference sequence). Trimming removed 5 bases from V and 2 bases from J; junction bases left unmatched: 4. CDR3 amino acids: CASSPRQGAYEQYF. The DNA for the CDR3 is TGTGCCAGCAGTCCCCGACAGGGGGCCTACGAGCAGTACTTC.

The V gene is TRBV7-3, the J gene TRBJ2-5, with 12 bases aligning to TRBD2. The V gene end was trimmed by 5 bases and the J gene end by 5 bases; junction bases not matched to a gene: 6. The germline gives CDR1 SGHTA, CDR2 FQGTGA. CDR3 size: 15 residues. The CDR3 nucleotides read TGTGCCAGCAGCCCCGGACTAGCGGGGCAGGAGACCCAGTACTTC. Translating gives CASSPGLAGQETQYF.

This clone was recorded once. V gene TRBV2 combines with J gene TRBJ2-4; maybe TRBD1 (6 bases). The germline V and J ends were trimmed by 6 bases and 15 bases, with 27 bases remaining between them. This CDR3 has 15 amino acids. The germline V gene has CDR1 SNHLY and CDR2 FYNNEI. The CDR3 bases are TGTGCCAGCAGCAACCGAGGCACAGGGCGAGGACGGGGGTACTTC. Residues: CASSNRGTGRGRGYF.